Listed here are 14 T cell receptor beta chains from one sample, sequenced in a study of blood T cell repertoires in COVID-19. Assay: immunoSEQ multiplex PCR; the TCRdb copy retains only in-frame clones and omits some. The sample has around 260,000 clones; around 87% are singletons. What was sequenced was peripheral blood. Receptors originate from a man aged 18 to 29 with active or convalescent COVID-19.

V and J are TRBV9 and TRBJ2-2; D possibly corresponds to TRBD1 (6 bases). Germline values: CDR1 SGDLS, CDR2 YYNGEE. The CDR3 is 19 residues long. V shed 4 bases and J shed 6 bases, with 28 bases lying between them. The CDR3 DNA reads as TGTGCCAGCAGCCAGAAACCACCGGGACACCAAACCAAGGCCGGGGAGCTGTTTTTT. It is translated as CASSQKPPGHQTKAGELFF.

The CDR3 nucleotides read TGTGCCAGCCTCAGGACTAGCGGGGGGGATACGCAGTATTTT. As protein: CASLRTSGGDTQYF. This sequence joins TRBV2 and TRBJ2-3, with 14 bases aligning to TRBD2. The CDR3 is 14 residues long. The germline gives CDR1 SNHLY, CDR2 FYNNEI. V gave up 8 bases and J gave up 6 bases; unmatched junction bases: 4.

This clone was detected only a few times. The rearrangement joins TRBV19 to TRBJ1-1, with 8 bases that match TRBD1. V lost 7 bases, J lost 4 bases, and 11 bases stayed unmatched. The germline CDR1 and CDR2 sequences are LNHDA and SQIVND (reference sequence). CDR3 length: 15 residues. The CDR3 sequence is CASTPQGARGTEAFF. The CDR3, as DNA: TGTGCCAGTACACCTCAGGGGGCGCGAGGCACTGAAGCTTTCTTT.

The J gene is TRBJ2-7, the V gene TRBV5-1; 8 bases agree with TRBD2. Germline lookup yields CDR1 SGHRS and CDR2 YFSETQ. There are 14 residues in the CDR3. The trim removed 4 bases at V and 3 bases at J, leaving 6 bases unmatched. CDR3 residues: CASSQRGYGYEQYF. CDR3 bases: TGCGCCAGCAGCCAGCGGGGGTATGGCTACGAGCAGTACTTC.

The chain uses TRBV15 and TRBJ2-7; 8 bases are shared with TRBD2. The trim removed 1 base at V and 3 bases at J, leaving 5 bases unmatched. Germline V CDR1 and CDR2: LNHNV, YYDKDF (reference sequence). There are 15 residues in the CDR3. The CDR3 DNA reads TGTGCCACCAGCAGAGGCGGGGGGAGAGTCTACGAGCAGTACTTC. Translated, it gives CATSRGGGRVYEQYF.

The chain couples TRBV2 to TRBJ2-3; D might be TRBD1 (5 bases). The germline V gene has CDR1 SNHLY and CDR2 FYNNEI. The CDR3 covers 15 residues. Trimming shortened V by 6 bases and J by 2 bases, and 15 bases separated the two germline ends. The CDR3, as DNA: TGTGCCAGCAGGGCGGCAGGGTATAACACAGATACGCAGTATTTT. It specifies CASRAAGYNTDTQYF.

The V and J genes are TRBV5-3 and TRBJ1-1, with 10 bases aligning to TRBD1. TRBV5-3 is known as an ORF, though its function is uncertain. The length of the CDR3 is 17 residues. The J segment lost 3 bases and the V segment lost 2 bases, leaving 10 bases of the junction unmatched. Written as DNA, the CDR3 is TGTGCCAGAAGCTTAGACCGGGACAGGGGAAAGGACACTGAAGCTTTCTTT. Protein product: CARSLDRDRGKDTEAFF.

This clone has a single count. This chain uses TRBV5-1 with TRBJ1-3; D gene unclear. Germline V gene sequence: CDR1 SGHRS, CDR2 YFSETQ. V was trimmed by 4 bases and J by 4 bases, leaving 9 bases between them. The CDR3 length is 13 residues. The CDR3: CASSPAGGNTIYF. CDR3 in DNA: TGCGCCAGCAGCCCCGCGGGCGGAAACACCATATATTTT.

For this clone: The sample has other DNA sequences that encode this CDR3 too. This chain links TRBV9 with TRBJ2-7, with TRBD2 identical over 9 bases. Germline CDR1 reads SGDLS; CDR2 reads YYNGEE. V gave up 1 base and J gave up 4 bases; unmatched junction bases: 3. The CDR3 totals 14 residues. The DNA of the CDR3 is TGTGCCAGCAGCGTAAGTAGCGGGGGTTACGAGCAGTACTTC. Translation gives CASSVSSGGYEQYF.

The chain couples TRBV9 to TRBJ2-3, with 9 bases lining up with TRBD1. This CDR3 region has 14 residues. Trimming at V came to 4 bases and at J to 5 bases, leaving 5 bases not matched to a gene. In germline, CDR1 is SGDLS, CDR2 YYNGEE. The CDR3 loop is CASSPRTGVDTQYF. CDR3 sequence (DNA): TGTGCCAGCAGCCCAAGGACAGGGGTAGATACGCAGTATTTT.

The rearrangement links TRBV3-1 (or the pseudogene TRBV3-2) to TRBJ1-3; D may be TRBD1 (5 bases). The CDR3 extends over 17 amino acids. CDR1 LGHDT and CDR2 YNNKEL come from the germline V gene (reference sequence). The V and J ends lost 1 base and 6 bases respectively, with 19 bases between them. This CDR3 is CASSQARLRQGKNTIYF. CDR3 nucleotide sequence: TGTGCCAGCAGCCAAGCTCGGCTTCGGCAGGGTAAAAACACCATATATTTT.

V gene TRBV11-2 combines with J gene TRBJ1-5, with 11 bases identical to TRBD1. The V gene's germline CDR1 is SGHAT and CDR2 FQNNGV. The CDR3 covers 15 residues. The junction had 5 bases not matched to a gene; V was cut back by 4 bases and J by 6 bases. The CDR3, as DNA: TGTGCCAGCAGCTCGGGACAGGGGGACACTCAGCCCCAGCATTTT. The encoded protein is CASSSGQGDTQPQHF.

The count of this clone is one. The chain joins TRBV14 to TRBJ1-1, with 7 bases lining up with TRBD1. The trim removed 7 bases at V and 1 base at J, leaving 3 bases unmatched. CDR1 and CDR2 from the germline V gene are SGHDN and FVKESK. The CDR3 spans 13 residues. CDR3 coding DNA: TGTGCCAGCACATCAGGGGGGAACACTGAAGCTTTCTTT. This sequence encodes CASTSGGNTEAFF.

The chain couples TRBV3-1 (or the pseudogene TRBV3-2) to TRBJ2-7; D remains ambiguous. Germline CDR1 reads LGHDT; CDR2 reads YNNKEL (reference sequence). Trimming pared 8 bases from V and 0 bases from J, leaving 11 bases between. This CDR3 has 13 amino acids. DNA of the CDR3: TGTGCCAGCGGTGAGAGCTTCTCCTACGAGCAGTACTTC. Translation: CASGESFSYEQYF.